Reported below is one T cell receptor (beta chain). Its target is not known. Recent vaccinations or acute infections were absent in the healthy HIV-negative adult donors. The sample originates from a study of shared clonotypes between healthy human individuals. Study-level information: There were three CD4 naive, three CD4 memory, two CD8 naive and one CD8 memory plates per donor. Overall study findings and caveats: The expectation was that sequencing depth would affect clonotype sharing among donors.

CDR3 length: 14 amino acids. The V and J ends lost 3 bases and 2 bases, in that order; junction bases with no gene match: 5. Using immunoSEQ multiplex PCR, the repertoire was profiled, and TCRdb retains in-frame clones only, with some absent. The data show some 2,000,000 clones, 90% to 96% seen once. This chain joins TRBV5-3 and TRBJ2-7, with TRBD1 matching over 7 bases. TRBV5-3 is sorted into the ORF group, with uncertain function. Input material: naive CD4+ T cells sorted from blood. Subset given: CD45RA+ positively selected. This clonotype was sampled from a man aged 18 to 30 in good health. The CDR3 loop is CARSSDRVPYEQYF. CDR3 in DNA: TGTGCCAGAAGCTCTGACAGGGTACCCTACGAGCAGTACTTC.